A selection of T cell receptor beta chains follows, all from one sample in a study of T cell responses to AZD1222 COVID-19 vaccine. The table came from immunoSEQ multiplex PCR; TCRdb's copy has only in-frame clones and leaves some out. The data show 100,000 or so clones, about 92% seen once. Sequencing used peripheral blood, obtained on day 0 of AZD1222 vaccination. The receptors derive from an adult in good health. Both conserved end residues are part of each CDR3. The D gene is left open where the match is weak. Clone size is stated in some rows and not others, as once, few, many or a class when expanded.

D gene,clone size,V gene,J gene,CDR3 DNA,CDR3 protein
-,-,TRBV6-1,TRBJ2-1,TGTGCCAGCAGGGAAGACTGGAGCTCCTACAATGAGCAGTTCTTC,CASREDWSSYNEQFF
-,-,TRBV2,TRBJ1-5,TGTGCCAGCAGTCCTTTAGGGGTAAGCAATCAGCCCCAGCATTTT,CASSPLGVSNQPQHF
-,-,TRBV7-9,TRBJ1-2,TGTGCCAGCAGCTTAAACGGGTATTATGGCTACACCTTC,CASSLNGYYGYTF
-,-,TRBV5-4,TRBJ1-1,TGTGCCAGCAGCTCCCACAGGAACACTGAAGCTTTCTTT,CASSSHRNTEAFF
TRBD2,-,TRBV5-1,TRBJ2-7,TGCGCCAGCAGCTTTAGCGGGGGGGAATACGAGCAGTACTTC,CASSFSGGEYEQYF
TRBD1,-,TRBV5-1,TRBJ1-2,TGCGCCAGCAGCGACAGGGGGCGAGGGGATGGCTACACCTTC,CASSDRGRGDGYTF
-,once,TRBV6-5,TRBJ1-2,TGTGCCAGCAGTCCTCAGGGGATCTATGGCTACACCTTC,CASSPQGIYGYTF
-,-,TRBV12-3/TRBV12-4,TRBJ1-4,TGTGCCAGCAGGGGGAAGGGAAAACTGTTTTTT,CASRGKGKLFF
-,once,TRBV9,TRBJ2-7,TGTGCCAGCAGCGTAGACCAGGCTTACGAGCAGTACTTC,CASSVDQAYEQYF
TRBD2,-,TRBV9,TRBJ2-1,TGTGCCAGCAGCGTAGGGCTAGCGGGAGACAATGAGCAGTTCTTC,CASSVGLAGDNEQFF
TRBD1,-,TRBV24-1,TRBJ1-5,TGTGCCACCAGTGTCCCGACAGGGATAAGAGGCAATCAGCCCCAGCATTTT,CATSVPTGIRGNQPQHF
-,-,TRBV19,TRBJ2-4,TGTGCCAGTAGTATTACCACAGCCAAAAACATTCAGTACTTC,CASSITTAKNIQYF
TRBD2,-,TRBV18,TRBJ2-7,TGTGCCAGCTCACCAAGGACTAGCGGGACTGAGCAGTACTTC,CASSPRTSGTEQYF
-,-,TRBV5-6,TRBJ1-6,TGTGCCAGCAGCTTGGTCGGCAGCTCCTATAATTCACCCCTCCACTTT,CASSLVGSSYNSPLHF
TRBD1,-,TRBV2,TRBJ2-1,TGTGCCAGCATCGCGGGACAGGGGGCCAGGGAGCAGTTCTTC,CASIAGQGAREQFF
-,once,TRBV7-8,TRBJ1-5,TGTGCCAGCAGCCCCTTGATAGGGGACAACAATCAGCCCCAGCATTTT,CASSPLIGDNNQPQHF
-,-,TRBV7-9,TRBJ2-1,TGTGCCAGCAGCTCCCCGGTCGGGTACAATGAGCAGTTCTTC,CASSSPVGYNEQFF
TRBD1,-,TRBV3-1/TRBV3-2,TRBJ1-1,TGTGCCAGTGGACAGGGTGCAGCGCCTGAAGCTTTCTTT,CASGQGAAPEAFF
-,-,TRBV3-1/TRBV3-2,TRBJ2-2,TGTGCCAGCAGCCATATGGGGGCGAACACCGGGGAGCTGTTTTTT,CASSHMGANTGELFF
-,-,TRBV27,TRBJ2-3,TGTGCCAGCAGTTTTCCCAGCACAGATACGCAGTATTTT,CASSFPSTDTQYF
-,-,TRBV6-5,TRBJ1-2,TGTGCCAGCAGGGCAGGCCGCTTTGGCTACACCTTC,CASRAGRFGYTF
-,few,TRBV19,TRBJ1-3,TGTGCCAGTAGTATAGGGAGCTCTGGAAACACCATATATTTT,CASSIGSSGNTIYF
TRBD1,-,TRBV27,TRBJ1-2,TGTGCCAGCAGTCCATCCTCAGGGGGCGGCTACACCTTC,CASSPSSGGGYTF
-,-,TRBV3-1/TRBV3-2,TRBJ1-2,TGTGCCAGCAGCCGCCGCCGAAACCATGGCTACACCTTC,CASSRRRNHGYTF
-,-,TRBV9,TRBJ2-3,TGTGCCAGCAGCGACTACGGGGGAGCTAGCACAGATACGCAGTATTTT,CASSDYGGASTDTQYF
TRBD1,-,TRBV19,TRBJ1-6,TGTGCCAGTACTGTCGACAGGGTCGGTTCACCCCTCCACTTT,CASTVDRVGSPLHF
TRBD2,-,TRBV7-2,TRBJ2-5,TGTGCCAGCAGCCGTAGCGGGAGTGGTGAGACCCAGTACTTC,CASSRSGSGETQYF
TRBD1,-,TRBV19,TRBJ1-2,TGTGCCAGTAGTAGCTCCGGTGGACAGGGTATAGGCGGCTACACCTTC,CASSSSGGQGIGGYTF
TRBD1,-,TRBV6-5,TRBJ1-4,TGTGCCAGCAGACATGACAGGGGCTTAAATGAAAAACTGTTTTTT,CASRHDRGLNEKLFF
-,-,TRBV28,TRBJ2-7,TGTGCCAGCAGTTTGACCCCGGGATCCTACGAGCAGTACTTC,CASSLTPGSYEQYF
TRBD2,-,TRBV4-2,TRBJ2-1,TGTGCCAGCAGCCAAGGGACTAGCGGGGGGTACAATGAGCAGTTCTTC,CASSQGTSGGYNEQFF
TRBD1,-,TRBV7-9,TRBJ2-5,TGTGCCAGCAGCAGGGGACAGGGGTGGGAGACCCAGTACTTC,CASSRGQGWETQYF
TRBD2,-,TRBV3-1/TRBV3-2,TRBJ2-4,TGTGCCAGCAGCCCTAGGGGAGCGGGAGCGGTAAACATTCAGTACTTC,CASSPRGAGAVNIQYF
TRBD1,-,TRBV30,TRBJ1-4,TGTGCCTGGAGGGCGGGACAGCTGGGAAAACTGTTTTTT,CAWRAGQLGKLFF
-,-,TRBV18,TRBJ2-2,TGTGCCAGCTCATGGACCGCGGAGAACACCGGGGAGCTGTTTTTT,CASSWTAENTGELFF
-,-,TRBV7-2,TRBJ2-2,TGTGCCAGCAGCCCACGGGACAAGAACACCGGGGAGCTGTTTTTT,CASSPRDKNTGELFF
TRBD1,-,TRBV9,TRBJ1-2,TGTGCCAGCAGCGTAGTAGGACAGGCTTCAAGGAACACCTTC,CASSVVGQASRNTF
-,-,TRBV7-3,TRBJ2-2,TGTGCCAGCAGCCCCAGGAACACCGGGGAGCTGTTTTTT,CASSPRNTGELFF
-,-,TRBV28,TRBJ1-2,TGTGCCAGCAGCCGCCCCGGGGGCGCCTATGGCTACACCTTC,CASSRPGGAYGYTF
TRBD1,-,TRBV7-8,TRBJ2-7,TGTGCCAGCAGCTTAGAGGCCGGAGACAGGGGGTGGCCATACGAGCAGTACTTC,CASSLEAGDRGWPYEQYF
-,-,TRBV7-9,TRBJ2-5,TGTGCCAGCAGCTCCAATCGGGGTAGTCTCCAAGAGACCCAGTACTTC,CASSSNRGSLQETQYF
TRBD2,-,TRBV5-1,TRBJ2-1,TGCGCCAGCAGCTTGGATCCAGCGGGGCCGTACAATGAGCAGTTCTTC,CASSLDPAGPYNEQFF
TRBD1,-,TRBV30,TRBJ1-5,TGTGCCTGGGGGACAGACCATCAGCCCCAGCATTTT,CAWGTDHQPQHF
TRBD1,once,TRBV27,TRBJ1-5,TGTGCCAGCCGGGAGCTTGGGACAGGCAATCAGCCCCAGCATTTT,CASRELGTGNQPQHF
-,once,TRBV19,TRBJ1-1,TGTGCCAGTAGTATTCAGGCCCACACTGAAGCTTTCTTT,CASSIQAHTEAFF
-,-,TRBV2,TRBJ1-4,TGTGCCAGCAGTACGCAGTCCTTTGAAAAACTGTTTTTT,CASSTQSFEKLFF
TRBD1,once,TRBV7-3,TRBJ1-2,TGTGCCAGCTCGCCCGGGGGGGACAGCGTGCGCAATGCTAACTATGGCTACACCTTC,CASSPGGDSVRNANYGYTF
-,once,TRBV5-1,TRBJ2-6,TGCGCCAGCAGCTTGCAGGGGGGCGCTGGGGCCAACGTCCTGACTTTC,CASSLQGGAGANVLTF
-,-,TRBV30,TRBJ1-1,TGTGCCTGGAGTTGCAGTATAAACACTGAAGCTTTCTTT,CAWSCSINTEAFF
-,once,TRBV6-4,TRBJ2-3,TGTGCCAGCAGCCACGGGGGGCTTGGGACAGATACGCAGTATTTT,CASSHGGLGTDTQYF
TRBD1,-,TRBV27,TRBJ1-1,TGTGCCAGCAGTAACAGGGGTGAAGCTTTCTTT,CASSNRGEAFF
TRBD1,-,TRBV5-1,TRBJ2-3,TGCGCCACCTCAAGGACAGGGGTAGATACGCAGTATTTT,CATSRTGVDTQYF
-,-,TRBV19,TRBJ1-5,TGTGCCAGTAGTATAGACGAGGGTCAGCCCCAGCATTTT,CASSIDEGQPQHF
-,-,TRBV24-1,TRBJ2-7,TGTGCCACCAGCCCGGGGCAGGATCGCTACGAGCAGTACTTC,CATSPGQDRYEQYF
-,-,TRBV24-1,TRBJ2-1,TGTGCCACCAGTGATTGGGGCTTTGAGCAGTTCTTC,CATSDWGFEQFF